Listed below are T cell receptor beta chains from one sample, sequenced in a study of CD8+ T cells in alopecia areata. This table comes from immunoSEQ multiplex PCR, and its TCRdb copy is limited to in-frame clones, with some not included. Here the sample spans about 110,000 clones, roughly 60% being singletons. The specimen was CD8+ T cells sorted from blood. The receptors were sampled from a human donor in good health. Both conserved end residues are part of each CDR3. The D gene is left open where the match is weak. Clone size appears in some rows only: once, few, many, or a class for an expanded clone.

abundance	j_gene	d_gene	v_gene	CDR3aa	CDR3nt
few	TRBJ2-7	.	TRBV29-1	CSVEGGNYEQYF	TGCAGCGTCGAGGGGGGCAATTACGAGCAGTACTTC
once	TRBJ2-6	.	TRBV6-6	CASRSVSGANVLTF	TGTGCCAGCAGGTCCGTTTCTGGGGCCAACGTCCTGACTTTC
.	TRBJ1-2	.	TRBV29-1	CSVVGSGGYTF	TGCAGCGTTGTTGGTAGTGGAGGCTACACCTTC
few	TRBJ2-1	.	TRBV29-1	CSVERTDYNEQFF	TGCAGCGTTGAAAGGACAGATTACAATGAGCAGTTCTTC
.	TRBJ1-1	.	TRBV19	CATASGAGATEAFF	TGTGCCACCGCCTCCGGGGCAGGCGCTACTGAAGCTTTCTTT
.	TRBJ1-4	.	TRBV15	CATSRGGGEKLFF	TGTGCCACCAGCAGAGGTGGGGGTGAAAAACTGTTTTTT
.	TRBJ1-3	.	TRBV9	CASSGTGIAGNTIYF	TGTGCCAGCAGCGGAACAGGGATTGCTGGAAACACCATATATTTT
few	TRBJ2-3	TRBD2	TRBV6-1	CASSEAAAGGPGDTQYF	TGTGCCAGCAGTGAAGCGGCAGCGGGGGGCCCCGGAGATACGCAGTATTTT
.	TRBJ1-6	.	TRBV7-3	CASSLTPWGGADSPLHF	TGTGCCAGCAGCTTGACCCCCTGGGGAGGGGCTGATTCACCCCTCCACTTT
.	TRBJ2-3	.	TRBV28	CASDLSGDTDTQYF	TGTGCCAGCGACTTGTCCGGGGACACAGATACGCAGTATTTT
.	TRBJ2-2	.	TRBV6-5	CASSYQQFGELFF	TGTGCCAGCAGCTACCAGCAGTTCGGGGAGCTGTTTTTT
.	TRBJ2-2	.	TRBV5-6	CASTIPGTDNTGELFF	TGTGCCAGCACCATTCCTGGAACAGATAACACCGGGGAGCTGTTTTTT
.	TRBJ2-1	TRBD1	TRBV4-2	CASSLLTGAQGDEQFF	TGTGCCAGCAGCCTATTGACAGGGGCCCAGGGGGATGAGCAGTTCTTC
.	TRBJ1-2	.	TRBV29-1	CSVEGAPLDYGYTF	TGCAGCGTTGAGGGGGCCCCGCTCGACTATGGCTACACCTTC
few	TRBJ2-1	.	TRBV27	CASQMATPAQNEQFF	TGTGCCAGCCAAATGGCCACTCCCGCGCAGAATGAGCAGTTCTTC
.	TRBJ1-3	.	TRBV9	CASRFPLEDSGNTIYF	TGTGCCAGCAGATTTCCTTTGGAGGACTCTGGAAACACCATATATTTT
few	TRBJ2-3	.	TRBV13	CASSFRTGTDTQYF	TGTGCCAGCAGCTTTCGGACCGGCACAGATACGCAGTATTTT
few	TRBJ2-7	TRBD1	TRBV29-1	CSVDTVAGTGAYEQYF	TGCAGCGTTGACACTGTTGCTGGGACAGGAGCCTACGAGCAGTACTTC
many	TRBJ1-1	TRBD1	TRBV19	CASSPRDRGSEAFF	TGTGCCAGTAGTCCCCGAGACAGGGGCTCTGAAGCTTTCTTT
.	TRBJ1-1	.	TRBV29-1	CSVANRAGGEAFF	TGCAGCGTTGCCAACCGGGCCGGGGGCGAAGCTTTCTTT
.	TRBJ2-3	TRBD2	TRBV13	CASSIIAGDNPTTDTQYF	TGTGCCAGCAGCATAATAGCGGGGGACAACCCTACCACAGATACGCAGTATTTT
.	TRBJ2-7	TRBD2	TRBV28	CASLPGLVEGEQYF	TGTGCCAGCCTCCCCGGACTAGTTGAAGGCGAGCAGTACTTC
.	TRBJ2-5	.	TRBV7-9	CASSLGGPETQYF	TGTGCCAGCAGCTTGGGGGGCCCGGAGACCCAGTACTTC
few	TRBJ2-1	.	TRBV6-4	CASSPGTATSYNEQFF	TGTGCCAGCAGCCCAGGGACGGCGACGAGCTACAATGAGCAGTTCTTC
.	TRBJ2-1	.	TRBV25-1	CASSEWGRSSYNEQFF	TGTGCCAGCAGTGAATGGGGCAGGAGCTCCTACAATGAGCAGTTCTTC
.	TRBJ2-7	TRBD1	TRBV2	CASSEQGDFYEQYF	TGTGCCAGCAGTGAACAGGGGGATTTCTACGAGCAGTACTTC
few	TRBJ2-1	.	TRBV10-3	CAISEGYNEQFF	TGTGCCATCAGTGAAGGTTACAATGAGCAGTTCTTC
.	TRBJ2-7	TRBD1	TRBV5-4	CASSSTGFDEQYF	TGTGCCAGCAGCTCGACAGGGTTCGACGAGCAGTACTTC
.	TRBJ2-3	TRBD2	TRBV7-3	CASSLLSGGVTDTQYF	TGTGCCAGCTCCCTACTAAGCGGGGGGGTCACAGATACGCAGTATTTT
once	TRBJ2-1	.	TRBV6-5	CASSYPRGHNEQFF	TGTGCCAGCAGTTACCCCCGGGGGCACAATGAGCAGTTCTTC
.	TRBJ2-7	.	TRBV4-3	CASSPGAGFYEQYF	TGCGCCAGCAGCCCCGGCGCAGGGTTCTACGAGCAGTACTTC
.	TRBJ2-5	.	TRBV19	CASSPRGLGYQETQYF	TGTGCCAGTAGTCCTAGGGGGTTGGGGTACCAAGAGACCCAGTACTTC
.	TRBJ2-1	TRBD2	TRBV30	CAWSVLGGGVHEQFF	TGTGCCTGGAGTGTACTGGGCGGGGGAGTTCATGAGCAGTTCTTC
.	TRBJ2-7	.	TRBV5-6	CASSIGQYEQYF	TGTGCCAGCAGCATCGGACAATACGAGCAGTACTTC
.	TRBJ2-5	TRBD1	TRBV4-2	CASTQGTGAETQYF	TGTGCCAGCACCCAGGGGACAGGGGCAGAGACCCAGTACTTC
.	TRBJ2-7	.	TRBV23-1	CASSPSRRGPSSYEQYF	TGCGCCAGCAGCCCTTCTCGCCGGGGGCCTTCAAGCTACGAGCAGTACTTC
.	TRBJ2-7	.	TRBV20-1	CSASEEREQYF	TGCAGTGCTAGTGAGGAGCGCGAGCAGTACTTC
.	TRBJ1-6	TRBD1	TRBV4-3	CASSQVQGGAGNSPLHF	TGCGCCAGCAGCCAAGTACAGGGGGGGGCCGGGAATTCACCCCTCCACTTT
.	TRBJ2-7	.	TRBV15	CATSRALGPGYEQYF	TGTGCCACCAGCAGAGCCCTGGGACCAGGCTACGAGCAGTACTTC
.	TRBJ1-2	.	TRBV11-2	CASSLVGRFYGYTF	TGTGCCAGCAGCTTAGTGGGCAGGTTCTATGGCTACACCTTC
.	TRBJ2-1	.	TRBV30	CAWSGGGHEQFF	TGTGCCTGGAGTGGGGGGGGGCATGAGCAGTTCTTC
few	TRBJ2-5	TRBD2	TRBV10-3	CAISPMGLAGGFQETQYF	TGTGCCATCAGTCCCATGGGACTAGCGGGGGGATTCCAAGAGACCCAGTACTTC
.	TRBJ2-2	TRBD2	TRBV7-8	CASSLAPAGGTGELFF	TGTGCCAGCAGCTTAGCGCCGGCGGGGGGCACCGGGGAGCTGTTTTTT
.	TRBJ2-3	.	TRBV4-3	CASSQAGLLTDTQYF	TGCGCCAGCAGCCAAGCGGGGTTACTCACAGATACGCAGTATTTT
.	TRBJ2-3	.	TRBV2	CASSEYGSDTQYF	TGTGCCAGCAGTGAGTATGGGTCAGATACGCAGTATTTT
few	TRBJ2-1	.	TRBV5-1	CASSLGVGRPEQFF	TGCGCCAGCAGCTTGGGCGTGGGGCGCCCTGAGCAGTTCTTC
few	TRBJ2-7	.	TRBV4-3	CASSRDGGRSEQYF	TGCGCCAGCAGCCGGGACGGAGGGAGAAGCGAGCAGTACTTC
.	TRBJ2-7	.	TRBV29-1	CSVWTENSYEQYF	TGCAGCGTGTGGACAGAGAACTCCTACGAGCAGTACTTC
.	TRBJ1-2	.	TRBV7-8	CASSLAGGLYGYTF	TGTGCCAGCAGCTTAGCGGGGGGGCTCTATGGCTACACCTTC
.	TRBJ2-7	.	TRBV28	CASTQGVWGYEQYF	TGTGCCAGCACTCAGGGTGTCTGGGGCTACGAGCAGTACTTC
.	TRBJ2-1	TRBD2	TRBV28	CASSLTSGGAKEQFF	TGTGCCAGCAGTTTGACTAGCGGGGGGGCCAAAGAGCAGTTCTTC
.	TRBJ1-2	.	TRBV11-2	CASNDQGKYGYTF	TGTGCCAGCAACGACCAGGGGAAATATGGCTACACCTTC
.	TRBJ1-2	.	TRBV15	CATSDGERNYGYTF	TGTGCCACCAGCGACGGGGAGCGTAACTATGGCTACACCTTC